The entry that follows covers one T cell receptor (beta chain) sequence. Here immunoSEQ multiplex PCR was the method, and the copy in TCRdb shows in-frame clones only, minus some. There are approximately 80,000 clones in the sample; 90% occur only once, and around 6% lies in the top ten. The sample belongs to a study of T cell responses to AZD1222 COVID-19 vaccine. The length of the CDR3 is 12 residues. Trimming cost V 7 bases and J 6 bases, with 11 bases left between them. CDR1 and CDR2 (germline): SEHNR, FQNEAQ (reference sequence). The source material was peripheral blood, sampled on day 0 of AZD1222 vaccination. The clonotype was recovered from an adult in good health. V usage is TRBV7-9 and J usage is TRBJ2-3, with D possibly matching TRBD2 (5 bases). Here the CDR3 reads CASNRPGDTQYF. CDR3 DNA: TGTGCCAGCAACCGGCCGGGGGATACGCAGTATTTT.